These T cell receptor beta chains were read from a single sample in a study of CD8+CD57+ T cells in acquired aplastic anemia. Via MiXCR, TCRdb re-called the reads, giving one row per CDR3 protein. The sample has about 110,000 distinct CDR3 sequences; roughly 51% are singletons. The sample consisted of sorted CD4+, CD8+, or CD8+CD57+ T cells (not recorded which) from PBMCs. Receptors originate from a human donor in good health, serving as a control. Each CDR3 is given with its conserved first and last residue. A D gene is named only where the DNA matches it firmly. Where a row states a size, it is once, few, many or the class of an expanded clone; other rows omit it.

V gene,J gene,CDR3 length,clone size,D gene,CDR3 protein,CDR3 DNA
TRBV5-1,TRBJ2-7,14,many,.,CASSLVQGAYEQYF,TGTGCCAGCAGCTTAGTCCAGGGTGCCTACGAGCAGTACTTC
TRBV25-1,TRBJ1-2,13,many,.,CASSDGTTQSYTF,TGTGCCAGCAGTGACGGGACGACCCAAAGCTACACCTTC
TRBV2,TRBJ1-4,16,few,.,CASSDGLNSYNEKLFF,TGTGCCAGCAGCGACGGCTTAAACTCCTACAATGAAAAACTGTTTTTT
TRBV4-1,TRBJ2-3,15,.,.,CASSLGGGDTDTQYF,TGCGCCAGCAGCTTGGGAGGGGGGGACACAGATACGCAGTATTTT
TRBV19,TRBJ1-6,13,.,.,CASTRQDGSPLHF,TGTGCCAGTACCCGACAGGACGGTTCACCCCTCCACTTT
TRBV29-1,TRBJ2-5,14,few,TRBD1,CSVEGTGFQETQYF,TGCAGCGTTGAAGGGACAGGGTTCCAAGAGACCCAGTACTTC
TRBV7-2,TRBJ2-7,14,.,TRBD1,CASKSDRVNYEQYF,TGTGCCAGCAAATCGGACAGGGTGAACTACGAGCAGTACTTC
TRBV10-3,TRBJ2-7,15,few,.,CAISESILRGNEQYF,TGTGCCATCAGTGAGTCGATATTGAGGGGGAACGAGCAGTACTTC
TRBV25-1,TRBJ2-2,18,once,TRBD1,CASSESSSGTGNTGELFF,TGTGCCAGCAGTGAATCTTCGTCCGGGACAGGGAACACCGGGGAGCTGTTTTTT
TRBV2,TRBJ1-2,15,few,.,CASSESWRGTIGYTF,TGTGCCAGCAGTGAATCATGGAGGGGGACCATTGGCTACACCTTC
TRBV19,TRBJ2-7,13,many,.,CASRGLLDYEQYF,TGTGCCAGTAGAGGACTACTCGACTACGAGCAGTACTTC
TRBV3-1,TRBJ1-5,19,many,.,CASSQDSPNRPAHNQPQHF,TGTGCCAGCAGCCAGGACAGCCCCAACCGGCCCGCACACAATCAGCCCCAGCATTTT
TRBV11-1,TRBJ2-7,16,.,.,CASSLAGAGISYEQYF,TGTGCCAGCAGCTTAGCTGGGGCAGGGATATCCTACGAGCAGTACTTC
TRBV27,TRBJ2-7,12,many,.,CASSFPGNEQYF,TGTGCCAGCAGTTTCCCAGGCAACGAGCAGTACTTC
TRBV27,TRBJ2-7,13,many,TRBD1,CASSPGQGGEQYF,TGTGCCAGCAGCCCGGGACAGGGCGGCGAGCAGTACTTC
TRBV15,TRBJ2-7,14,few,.,CATSEAGILYEQYF,TGTGCCACCAGCGAGGCCGGGATTCTATACGAGCAGTACTTC
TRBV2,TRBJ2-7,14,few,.,CASKTPGQNYEQYF,TGTGCCAGCAAGACGCCGGGACAAAATTACGAGCAGTACTTC
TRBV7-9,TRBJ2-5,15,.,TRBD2,CASSLSGGVPETQYF,TGTGCCAGCAGCTTATCGGGGGGGGTACCGGAGACCCAGTACTTC
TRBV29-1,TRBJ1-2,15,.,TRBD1,CSVGGEGQLNYGYTF,TGCAGCGTGGGGGGCGAGGGACAGCTTAACTATGGCTACACCTTC
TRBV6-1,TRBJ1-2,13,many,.,CASKSSLYYGYTF,TGTGCCAGCAAGAGCAGCCTCTACTATGGCTACACCTTC
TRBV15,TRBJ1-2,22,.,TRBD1,CATSSEMGQGARWPTINYGYTF,TGTGCCACCAGCAGTGAAATGGGACAGGGGGCGAGGTGGCCCACCATAAACTATGGCTACACCTTC
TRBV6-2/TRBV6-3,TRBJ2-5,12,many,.,CASSYPSETQYF,TGTGCCAGCAGTTACCCATCCGAGACCCAGTACTTC
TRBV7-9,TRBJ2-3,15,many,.,CASSLAGRKTDTQYF,TGTGCCAGCAGCTTAGCGGGCCGTAAGACAGATACGCAGTATTTT
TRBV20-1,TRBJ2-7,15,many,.,CSARDRSGNLDEQYF,TGCAGTGCTAGAGATCGGTCGGGAAACCTCGACGAGCAGTACTTC
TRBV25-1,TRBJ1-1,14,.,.,CASSDTSSNTEAFF,TGTGCCAGCAGTGATACCAGTTCGAACACTGAAGCTTTCTTT
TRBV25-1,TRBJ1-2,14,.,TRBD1,CASRPGQPAYGYTF,TGTGCCAGCAGACCGGGACAGCCCGCCTATGGCTACACCTTC
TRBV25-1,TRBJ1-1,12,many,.,CASSGQNTEAFF,TGTGCCAGCAGTGGACAGAACACTGAAGCTTTCTTT
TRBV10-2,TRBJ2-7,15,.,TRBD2,CASSFAWDYSYEQYF,TGTGCCAGCAGTTTCGCTTGGGACTACTCCTACGAGCAGTACTTC
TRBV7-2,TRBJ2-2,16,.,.,CASSLAGGTNTGELFF,TGTGCCAGCAGCTTAGCGGGGGGAACGAACACCGGGGAGCTGTTTTTT
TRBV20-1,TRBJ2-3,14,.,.,CSARPGGSTDTQYF,TGCAGTGCTAGACCCGGGGGAAGCACAGATACGCAGTATTTT
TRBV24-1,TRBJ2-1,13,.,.,CATSDYGGNEQFF,TGTGCCACCAGTGATTATGGTGGGAATGAGCAGTTCTTC
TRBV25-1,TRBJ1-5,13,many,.,CASSNTGFQPQHF,TGTGCCAGCAGTAACACAGGGTTTCAGCCCCAGCATTTT
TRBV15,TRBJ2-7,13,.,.,CATSRERGGGQYF,TGTGCCACCAGCAGAGAACGAGGTGGAGGGCAGTACTTC
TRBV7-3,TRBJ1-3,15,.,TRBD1,CASSQLTGGGNTIYF,TGTGCCAGCAGCCAACTGACAGGGGGTGGAAACACCATATATTTT
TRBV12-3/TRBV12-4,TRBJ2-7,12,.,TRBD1,CASSFTGDEQYF,TGTGCCAGCAGTTTCACAGGGGACGAGCAGTACTTC
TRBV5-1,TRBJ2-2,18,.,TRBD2,CASSSIITSGRSGGELFF,TGCGCCAGCAGCTCAATCATAACTAGCGGGAGATCCGGCGGGGAGCTGTTTTTT
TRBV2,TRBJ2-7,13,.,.,CASSNAIAYEQYF,TGTGCCAGCAGTAACGCAATAGCCTACGAGCAGTACTTC
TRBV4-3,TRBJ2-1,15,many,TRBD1,CASSQLQGARNEQFF,TGCGCCAGCAGCCAACTACAGGGGGCGCGGAATGAGCAGTTCTTC
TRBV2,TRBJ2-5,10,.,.,CASSGTTQYF,TGTGCCAGCAGCGGGACAACCCAGTACTTC